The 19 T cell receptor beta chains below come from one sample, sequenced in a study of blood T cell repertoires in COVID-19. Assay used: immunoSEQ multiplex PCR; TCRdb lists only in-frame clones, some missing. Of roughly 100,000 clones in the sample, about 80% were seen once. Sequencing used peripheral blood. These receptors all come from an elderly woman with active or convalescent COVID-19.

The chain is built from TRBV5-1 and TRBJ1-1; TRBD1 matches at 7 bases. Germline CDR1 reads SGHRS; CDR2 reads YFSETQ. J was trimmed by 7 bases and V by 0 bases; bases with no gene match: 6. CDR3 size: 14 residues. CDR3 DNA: TGCGCCAGCAGCTTGGAAGACAGGGACGGTGAAGCTTTCTTT. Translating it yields CASSLEDRDGEAFF.

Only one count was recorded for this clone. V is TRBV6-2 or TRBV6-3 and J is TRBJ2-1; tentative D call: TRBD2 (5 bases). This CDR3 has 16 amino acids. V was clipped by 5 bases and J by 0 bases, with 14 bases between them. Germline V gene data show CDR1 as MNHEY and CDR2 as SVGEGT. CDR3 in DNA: TGTGCCAGCAGTACCCCTGAACTAGGCTCCTACAATGAGCAGTTCTTC. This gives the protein CASSTPELGSYNEQFF.

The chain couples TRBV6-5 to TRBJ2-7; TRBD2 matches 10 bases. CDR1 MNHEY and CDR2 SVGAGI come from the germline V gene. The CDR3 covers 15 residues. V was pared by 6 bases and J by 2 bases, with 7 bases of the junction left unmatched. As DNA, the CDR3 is TGTGCCAGCAGCGGAACTAGCGGGGAAACCTACGAGCAGTACTTC. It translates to CASSGTSGETYEQYF.

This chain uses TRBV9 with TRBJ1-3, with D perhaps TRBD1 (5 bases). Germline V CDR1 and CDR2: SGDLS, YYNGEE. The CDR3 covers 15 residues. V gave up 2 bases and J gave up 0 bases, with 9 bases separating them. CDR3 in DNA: TGTGCCAGCAGCGTGGGGCAGACCTCTGGAAACACCATATATTTT. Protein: CASSVGQTSGNTIYF.

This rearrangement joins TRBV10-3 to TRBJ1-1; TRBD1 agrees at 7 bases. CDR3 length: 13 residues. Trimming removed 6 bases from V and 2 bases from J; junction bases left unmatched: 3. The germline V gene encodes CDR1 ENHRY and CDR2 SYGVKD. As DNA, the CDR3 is TGTGCCATCAGAGGGACAGATAACACTGAAGCTTTCTTT. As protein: CAIRGTDNTEAFF.

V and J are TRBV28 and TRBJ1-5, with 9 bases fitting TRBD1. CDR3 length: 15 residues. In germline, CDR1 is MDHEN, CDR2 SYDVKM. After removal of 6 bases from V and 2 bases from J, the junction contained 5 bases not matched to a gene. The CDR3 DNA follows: TGTGCCAGCAGGGGGACAGGGTTTGGCAATCAGCCCCAGCATTTT. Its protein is CASRGTGFGNQPQHF.

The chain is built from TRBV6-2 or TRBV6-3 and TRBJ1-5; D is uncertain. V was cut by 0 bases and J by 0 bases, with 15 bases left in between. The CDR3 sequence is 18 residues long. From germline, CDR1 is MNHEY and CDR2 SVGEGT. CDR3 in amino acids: CASSYSTRPTGSNQPQHF. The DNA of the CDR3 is TGTGCCAGCAGTTACTCGACCCGGCCAACGGGTAGCAATCAGCCCCAGCATTTT.

CDR3 protein: CASSYLSYTGVGGYTF. The CDR3 coding sequence is TGTGCCAGCAGTTACCTGAGTTACACAGGAGTGGGAGGCTACACCTTC. This chain connects TRBV6-6 to TRBJ1-2; D perhaps matches TRBD1 (5 bases). Trimming left V 2 bases short and J 8 bases short, with 21 bases between. The CDR3 sequence is 16 residues long. Germline lookup yields CDR1 MNHNY and CDR2 SVGAGI (reference sequence).

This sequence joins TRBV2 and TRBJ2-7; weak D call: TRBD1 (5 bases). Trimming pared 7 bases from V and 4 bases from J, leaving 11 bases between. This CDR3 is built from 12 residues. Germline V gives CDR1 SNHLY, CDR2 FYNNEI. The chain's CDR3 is CASKLGPYEQYF. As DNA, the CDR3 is TGTGCCAGCAAACTGGGGCCGTACGAGCAGTACTTC.

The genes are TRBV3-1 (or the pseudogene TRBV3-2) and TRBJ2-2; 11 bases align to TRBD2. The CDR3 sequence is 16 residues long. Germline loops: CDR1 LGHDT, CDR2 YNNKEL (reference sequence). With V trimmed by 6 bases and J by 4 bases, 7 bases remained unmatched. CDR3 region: CASSRTTSGSTGELFF. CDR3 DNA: TGTGCCAGCAGTCGAACCACTAGCGGGAGCACCGGGGAGCTGTTTTTT.

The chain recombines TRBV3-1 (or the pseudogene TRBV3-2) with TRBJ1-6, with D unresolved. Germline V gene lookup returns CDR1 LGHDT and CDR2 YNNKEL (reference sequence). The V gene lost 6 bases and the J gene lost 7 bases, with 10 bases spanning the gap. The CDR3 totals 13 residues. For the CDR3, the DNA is TGTGCCAGCAGACCGGAGAAGAATTCACCCCTCCACTTT. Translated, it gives CASRPEKNSPLHF.

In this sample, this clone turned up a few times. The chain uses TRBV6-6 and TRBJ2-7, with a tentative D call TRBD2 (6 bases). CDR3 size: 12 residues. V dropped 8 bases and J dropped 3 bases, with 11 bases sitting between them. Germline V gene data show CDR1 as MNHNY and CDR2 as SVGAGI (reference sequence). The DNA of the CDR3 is TGTGCCAGCGGGGAGGACGGCTACGAGCAGTACTTC. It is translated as CASGEDGYEQYF.

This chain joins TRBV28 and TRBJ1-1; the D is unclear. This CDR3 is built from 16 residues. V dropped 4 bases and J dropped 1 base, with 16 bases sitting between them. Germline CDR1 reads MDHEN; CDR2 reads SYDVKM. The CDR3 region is CASSSGGAAKNTEAFF. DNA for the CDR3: TGTGCCAGCAGTTCGGGTGGAGCAGCCAAGAACACTGAAGCTTTCTTT.

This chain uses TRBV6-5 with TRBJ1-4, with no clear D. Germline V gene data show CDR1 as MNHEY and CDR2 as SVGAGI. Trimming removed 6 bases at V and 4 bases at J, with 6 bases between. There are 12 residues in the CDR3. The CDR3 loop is CASSGDNEKLFF. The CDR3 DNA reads TGTGCCAGCAGCGGGGATAATGAAAAACTGTTTTTT.

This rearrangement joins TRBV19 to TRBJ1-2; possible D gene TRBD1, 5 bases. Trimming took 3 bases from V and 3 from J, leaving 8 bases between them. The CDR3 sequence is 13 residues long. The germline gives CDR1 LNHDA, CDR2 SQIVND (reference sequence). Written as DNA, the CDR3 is TGTGCCAGTAGTATTGGGGCCCACTATGGCTACACCTTC. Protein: CASSIGAHYGYTF.

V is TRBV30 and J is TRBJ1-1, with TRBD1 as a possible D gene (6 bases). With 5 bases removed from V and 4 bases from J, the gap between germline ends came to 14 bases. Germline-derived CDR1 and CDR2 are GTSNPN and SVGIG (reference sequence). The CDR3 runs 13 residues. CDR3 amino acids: CAWARGGGTEAFF. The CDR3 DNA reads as TGTGCCTGGGCCAGGGGCGGCGGCACTGAAGCTTTCTTT.

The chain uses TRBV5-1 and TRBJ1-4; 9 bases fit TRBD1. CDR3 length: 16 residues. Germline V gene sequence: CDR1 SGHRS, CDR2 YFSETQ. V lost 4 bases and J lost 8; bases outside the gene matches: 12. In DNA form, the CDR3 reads TGCGCCAGCAGCCAACAGGGGGCGGCATTTGGCGAAAAACTGTTTTTT. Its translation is CASSQQGAAFGEKLFF.

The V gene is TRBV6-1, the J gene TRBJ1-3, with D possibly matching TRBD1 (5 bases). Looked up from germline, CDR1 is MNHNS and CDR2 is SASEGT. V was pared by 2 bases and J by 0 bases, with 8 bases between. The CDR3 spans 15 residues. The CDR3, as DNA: TGTGCCAGCAGTGAAAGGGGCCTCTCTGGAAACACCATATATTTT. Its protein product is CASSERGLSGNTIYF.

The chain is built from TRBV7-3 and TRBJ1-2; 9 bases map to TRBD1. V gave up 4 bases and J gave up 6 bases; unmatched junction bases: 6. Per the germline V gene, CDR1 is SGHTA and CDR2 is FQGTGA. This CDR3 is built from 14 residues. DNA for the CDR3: TGTGCCAGCAGCTCGGGACAGGGAGGGGATGGCTACACCTTC. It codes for CASSSGQGGDGYTF.